This T cell receptor beta chain was obtained from a study of circulating tumor DNA in untreated peripheral T-cell lymphoma (dated by TCRdb to the early 2020s). What the study reported, not specific to this receptor: Tumor-specific clonotypes turned up in approximately 80% of patients, identified from roughly 86% of baseline tissues and from approximately 70% of baseline serum samples.

The CDR3 covers 13 residues, taking in both the cysteine and the phenylalanine. The CDR3 DNA has 39 bases and is translated from base 1. V drops 6 bases and J drops 0 bases, leaving 7 bases in between. CDR1 and CDR2 are drawn from the germline V gene: MDHEN, SYDVKM. This clone was detected a few times. Its target antigen remains unknown. No much larger clonotype is one base removed from it; base qualities were not supplied. Baseline tumor tissue collected before treatment was sequenced to identify tumor-specific TCR clonotypes. The study used next-generation sequencing of T-cell receptor sequences to monitor peripheral T-cell lymphoma patients receiving frontline treatment on a trial. Library prep was done by the immunoSEQ multiplex PCR assay. Imported from immuneACCESS, the table was reduced by TCRdb to in-frame sequences with V and J called. These copies leave out some clones; in studies compared against another copy, an unresolved V gene accounts for under half, and the cause of the remainder is not known. The sample records thousands of clones, 65% to 70% of which are singletons. The ten largest account for roughly 48% of the sample.

The sequencing input was tumor tissue. The chain is assembled from TRBV28 and TRBJ2-3, with a tentative D gene TRBD1 over 6 matching bases. The TCR was taken from a human donor with peripheral T-cell lymphoma. For the CDR3, the sequence is CASRGGSTDTQYF. The DNA is TGTGCCAGCAGAGGGGGTAGCACAGATACGCAGTATTTT.